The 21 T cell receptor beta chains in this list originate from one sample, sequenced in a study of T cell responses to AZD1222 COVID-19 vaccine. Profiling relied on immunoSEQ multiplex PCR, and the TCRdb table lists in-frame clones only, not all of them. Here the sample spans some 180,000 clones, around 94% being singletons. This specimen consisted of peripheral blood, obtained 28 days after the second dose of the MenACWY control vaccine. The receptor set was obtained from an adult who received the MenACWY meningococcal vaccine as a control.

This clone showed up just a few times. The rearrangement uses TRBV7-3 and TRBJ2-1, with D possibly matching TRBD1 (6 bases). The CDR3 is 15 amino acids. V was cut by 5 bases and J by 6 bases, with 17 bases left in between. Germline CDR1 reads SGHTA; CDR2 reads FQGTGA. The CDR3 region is CASSNTGIEGNEQFF. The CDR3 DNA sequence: TGTGCCAGCAGCAACACAGGGATCGAGGGCAATGAGCAGTTCTTC.

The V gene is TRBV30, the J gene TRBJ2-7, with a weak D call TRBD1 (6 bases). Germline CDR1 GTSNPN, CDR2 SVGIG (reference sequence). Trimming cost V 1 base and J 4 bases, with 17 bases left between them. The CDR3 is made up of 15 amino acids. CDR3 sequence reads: CAWSGVPDRVYEQYF. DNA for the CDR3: TGTGCCTGGAGTGGGGTCCCGGACAGAGTATACGAGCAGTACTTC.

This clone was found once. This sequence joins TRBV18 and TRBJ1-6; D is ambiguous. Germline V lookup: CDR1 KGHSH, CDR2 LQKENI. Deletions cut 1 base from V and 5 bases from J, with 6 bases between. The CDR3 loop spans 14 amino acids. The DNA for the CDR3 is TGTGCCAGCTCACCACTCGGCGATAATTCACCCCTCCACTTT. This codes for CASSPLGDNSPLHF.

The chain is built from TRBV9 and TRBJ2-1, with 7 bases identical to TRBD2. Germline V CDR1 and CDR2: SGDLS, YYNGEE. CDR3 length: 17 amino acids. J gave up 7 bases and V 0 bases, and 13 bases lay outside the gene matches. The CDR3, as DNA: TGTGCCAGCAGCGTAGACCCCCCCCGCGGGAGAGTAAATGAGCAGTTCTTC. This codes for CASSVDPPRGRVNEQFF.

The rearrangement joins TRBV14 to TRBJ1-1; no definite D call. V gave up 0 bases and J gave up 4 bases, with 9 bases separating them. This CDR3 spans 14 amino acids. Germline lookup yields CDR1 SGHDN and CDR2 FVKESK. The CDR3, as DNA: TGTGCCAGCAGCCAAGAGGAAGTTTCCACTGAAGCTTTCTTT. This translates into CASSQEEVSTEAFF.

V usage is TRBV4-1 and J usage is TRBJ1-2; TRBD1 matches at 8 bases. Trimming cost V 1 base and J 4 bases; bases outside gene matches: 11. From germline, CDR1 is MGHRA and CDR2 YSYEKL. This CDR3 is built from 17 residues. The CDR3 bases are TGCGCCAGCAGCCAAGCTGTCAGGGGGCGCATCGGCTATGGCTACACCTTC. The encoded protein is CASSQAVRGRIGYGYTF.

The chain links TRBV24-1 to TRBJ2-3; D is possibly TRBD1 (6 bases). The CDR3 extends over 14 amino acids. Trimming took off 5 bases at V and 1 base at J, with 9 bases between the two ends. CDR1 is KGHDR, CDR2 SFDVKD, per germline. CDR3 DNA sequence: TGTGCCACCAGTGCGGCAGGGGGCACAGATACGCAGTATTTT. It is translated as CATSAAGGTDTQYF.

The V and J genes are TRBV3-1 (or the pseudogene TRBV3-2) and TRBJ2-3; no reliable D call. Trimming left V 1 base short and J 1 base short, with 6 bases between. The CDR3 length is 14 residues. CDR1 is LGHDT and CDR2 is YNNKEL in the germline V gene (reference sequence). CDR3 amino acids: CASSQGSGTDTQYF. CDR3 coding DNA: TGTGCCAGCAGCCAAGGAAGCGGCACAGATACGCAGTATTTT.

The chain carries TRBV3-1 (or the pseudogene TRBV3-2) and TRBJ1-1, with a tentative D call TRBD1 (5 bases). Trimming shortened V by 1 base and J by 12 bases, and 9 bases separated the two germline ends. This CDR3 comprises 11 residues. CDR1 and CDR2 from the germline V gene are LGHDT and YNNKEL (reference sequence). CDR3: CASSQVQGTFF. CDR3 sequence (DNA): TGTGCCAGCAGCCAAGTCCAGGGAACTTTCTTT.

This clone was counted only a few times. In DNA form, the CDR3 reads TGTGCCAGCAGCCAAGGACCCCCCGCAGGCCCCTCCTATAATTCACCCCTCCACTTT. It is translated as CASSQGPPAGPSYNSPLHF. The chain joins TRBV14 to TRBJ1-6; D remains unclear. Germline V gene sequence: CDR1 SGHDN, CDR2 FVKESK. The CDR3 is made up of 19 amino acids. V lost 1 base and J 0 bases, leaving 16 bases between the germline ends.

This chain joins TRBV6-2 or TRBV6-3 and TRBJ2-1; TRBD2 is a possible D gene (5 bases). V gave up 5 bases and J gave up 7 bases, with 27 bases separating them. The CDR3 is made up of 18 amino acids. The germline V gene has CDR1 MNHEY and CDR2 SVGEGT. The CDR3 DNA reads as TGTGCCAGCAGTCACCCCTCGGGGAAAAGGGTTTCATGGAATGAGCAGTTCTTC. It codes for CASSHPSGKRVSWNEQFF.

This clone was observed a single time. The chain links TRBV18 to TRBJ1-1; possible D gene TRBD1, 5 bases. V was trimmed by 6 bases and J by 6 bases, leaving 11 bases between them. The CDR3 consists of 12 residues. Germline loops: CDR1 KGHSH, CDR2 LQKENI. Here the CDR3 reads CASSWGEPEAFF. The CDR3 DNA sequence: TGTGCCAGCTCGTGGGGGGAACCTGAAGCTTTCTTT.

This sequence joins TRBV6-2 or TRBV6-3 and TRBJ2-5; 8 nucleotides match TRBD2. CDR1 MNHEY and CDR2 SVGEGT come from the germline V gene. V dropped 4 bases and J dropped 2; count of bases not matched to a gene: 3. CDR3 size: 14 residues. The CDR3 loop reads CASSWIAGQETQYF. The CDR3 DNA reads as TGTGCCAGCAGTTGGATAGCGGGACAAGAGACCCAGTACTTC.

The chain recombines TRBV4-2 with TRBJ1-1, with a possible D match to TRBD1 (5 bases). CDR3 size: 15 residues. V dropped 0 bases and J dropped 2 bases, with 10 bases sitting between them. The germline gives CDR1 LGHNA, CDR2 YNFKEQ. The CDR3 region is CASSQDGTYNTEAFF. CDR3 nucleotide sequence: TGTGCCAGCAGCCAAGATGGGACTTATAACACTGAAGCTTTCTTT.

The CDR3 coding sequence is TGTGCCAGCAGTTACCCCGGACAGGGGGCAGTCCTGACTTTC. Its translation is CASSYPGQGAVLTF. The chain employs TRBV6-5 and TRBJ2-6; the match to TRBD1 covers 11 bases. The CDR3 is 14 residues long. Germline V gives CDR1 MNHEY, CDR2 SVGAGI. Trimming removed 2 bases from V and 13 bases from J; junction bases left unmatched: 4.

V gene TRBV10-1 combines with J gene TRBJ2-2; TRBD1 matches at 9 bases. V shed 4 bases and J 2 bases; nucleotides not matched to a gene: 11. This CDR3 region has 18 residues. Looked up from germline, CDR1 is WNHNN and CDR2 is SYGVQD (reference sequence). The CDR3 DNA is TGCGCCAGCAGTGGAGGGACCGGGACAGGGACTAACACCGGGGAGCTGTTTTTT. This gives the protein CASSGGTGTGTNTGELFF.

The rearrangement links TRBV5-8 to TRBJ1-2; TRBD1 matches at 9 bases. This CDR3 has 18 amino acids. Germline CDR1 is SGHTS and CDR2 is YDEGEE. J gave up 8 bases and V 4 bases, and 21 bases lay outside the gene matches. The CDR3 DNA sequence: TGTGCCAGCAGCCCCGGAGAGGGACAGGGTAATTTCGCCTTCGGCTACACCTTC. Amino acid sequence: CASSPGEGQGNFAFGYTF.

DNA of the CDR3: TGCGCCAGCAGCCCCCCAAGCGTCTCTGGAAACACCATATATTTT. Translation gives CASSPPSVSGNTIYF. V and J are TRBV5-1 and TRBJ1-3; D gene unclear. This CDR3 comprises 15 residues. Germline lookup yields CDR1 SGHRS and CDR2 YFSETQ. V was cut by 4 bases and J by 0 bases, with 11 bases left in between.

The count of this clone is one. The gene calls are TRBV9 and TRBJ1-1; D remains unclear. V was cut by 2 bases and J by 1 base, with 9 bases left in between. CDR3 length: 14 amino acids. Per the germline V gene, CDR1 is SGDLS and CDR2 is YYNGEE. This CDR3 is CASSVLTANTEAFF. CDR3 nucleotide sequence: TGTGCCAGCAGCGTCTTGACGGCGAACACTGAAGCTTTCTTT.

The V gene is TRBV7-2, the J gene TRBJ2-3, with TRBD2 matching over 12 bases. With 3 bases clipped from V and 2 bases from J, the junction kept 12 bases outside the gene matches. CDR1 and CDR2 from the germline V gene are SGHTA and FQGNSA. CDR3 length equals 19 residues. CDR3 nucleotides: TGTGCCAGCAGCTTTTTCGTGGCGACTAGCGGGGGAGCCACAGATACGCAGTATTTT. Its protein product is CASSFFVATSGGATDTQYF. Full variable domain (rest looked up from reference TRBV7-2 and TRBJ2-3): GAGVSQSPSNKVTEKGKDVELRCDPISGHTALYWYRQSLGQGLEFLIYFQGNSAPDKSGLPSDRFSAERTGGSVSTLTIQRTQQEDSAVYLCASSFFVATSGGATDTQYFGPGTRLTVL.

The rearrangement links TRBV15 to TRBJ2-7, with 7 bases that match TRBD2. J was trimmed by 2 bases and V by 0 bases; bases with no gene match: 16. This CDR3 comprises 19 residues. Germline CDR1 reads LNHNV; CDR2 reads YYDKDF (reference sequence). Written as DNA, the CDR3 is TGTGCCACCAGCAGAGATCCCCAAGACCCGAGCGGGGCTACCTACGAGCAGTACTTC. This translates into CATSRDPQDPSGATYEQYF.